This is a list of T cell receptor beta chains from one sample in a study of cytomegalovirus exposure and HLA in healthy donors. Profiling relied on immunoSEQ multiplex PCR, and the TCRdb table lists in-frame clones only, not all of them. The sample lists about 160,000 clones; approximately 78% were seen once. The specimen was PBMCs. The receptors were sampled from a girl aged 2 to 9 in good health and CMV-seropositive. Both conserved end residues are part of each CDR3. The order of the fields is D gene, clone size, V gene, J gene, CDR3 protein, CDR3 DNA. A D gene is named only where the DNA matches it firmly. Size tells how often a clone was seen (once, few, many) or the class of an expanded clone, and some rows leave it out.

TRBD1	NA	TRBV28	TRBJ2-7	CASSSGGREQYF	TGTGCCAGCAGCTCAGGGGGCCGCGAGCAGTACTTC
NA	NA	TRBV2	TRBJ2-7	CASSERGYYEQYF	TGTGCCAGCAGTGAGAGGGGGTACTACGAGCAGTACTTC
NA	NA	TRBV10-2	TRBJ2-7	CASSGRGLDEQYF	TGCGCCAGCAGTGGCAGGGGTCTCGACGAGCAGTACTTC
NA	NA	TRBV9	TRBJ1-4	CASSGPDEKLFF	TGTGCCAGCAGCGGGCCAGATGAAAAACTGTTTTTT
NA	NA	TRBV27	TRBJ2-2	CASSGQITNTGELFF	TGTGCCAGCAGTGGACAGATCACGAACACCGGGGAGCTGTTTTTT
NA	NA	TRBV4-1	TRBJ2-1	CASSQEGPSKGNNEQFF	TGCGCCAGCAGCCAAGAGGGGCCTAGTAAAGGGAACAATGAGCAGTTCTTC
TRBD1	NA	TRBV7-9	TRBJ2-1	CASASTGVNYNEQFF	TGTGCCAGCGCCTCAACAGGGGTCAACTACAATGAGCAGTTCTTC
TRBD1	NA	TRBV19	TRBJ2-1	CASSILPPGQGHNEQFF	TGTGCCAGTAGTATATTACCCCCCGGACAGGGGCACAATGAGCAGTTCTTC
NA	NA	TRBV7-9	TRBJ2-3	CASSPSAWGRGDTQYF	TGTGCCAGCAGCCCGTCCGCTTGGGGGAGGGGGGATACGCAGTATTTT
TRBD1	NA	TRBV9	TRBJ1-3	CASSAGTGKVGLSGNTIYF	TGTGCCAGCAGCGCCGGGACAGGGAAGGTGGGGCTCTCTGGAAACACCATATATTTT
NA	NA	TRBV4-1	TRBJ2-7	CASSQIHIGLTKYEQYF	TGCGCCAGCAGCCAAATCCATATTGGACTAACGAAGTACGAGCAGTACTTC
NA	NA	TRBV13	TRBJ2-7	CASSLAGEQYF	TGTGCCAGCAGCTTAGCGGGGGAGCAGTACTTC
NA	NA	TRBV30	TRBJ1-1	CAWGLGDTEAFF	TGTGCCTGGGGACTTGGGGACACTGAAGCTTTCTTT
TRBD1	NA	TRBV2	TRBJ1-5	CASSESRGQGDNQPQHF	TGTGCCAGCAGCGAATCTAGGGGACAGGGGGACAATCAGCCCCAGCATTTT
NA	NA	TRBV27	TRBJ2-7	CASSFGYEQYF	TGTGCCAGCAGTTTCGGCTACGAGCAGTACTTC
NA	NA	TRBV4-1	TRBJ1-5	CASSQWAGWGQGKQPQHF	TGCGCCAGCAGCCAATGGGCCGGATGGGGGCAGGGCAAGCAGCCCCAGCATTTT
TRBD2	few	TRBV9	TRBJ2-3	CASSVRSGRGTDTQYF	TGTGCCAGCAGCGTGCGAAGCGGGAGGGGCACAGATACGCAGTATTTT
TRBD2	NA	TRBV28	TRBJ2-7	CASSGGLAILSSYEQYF	TGTGCCTCCTCGGGGGGACTAGCGATCCTTAGCTCCTACGAGCAGTACTTC
TRBD1	NA	TRBV30	TRBJ2-5	CAWSTGGRETQYF	TGTGCCTGGAGTACAGGGGGCAGAGAGACCCAGTACTTC
NA	once	TRBV13	TRBJ2-2	CANSGTPNTGELFF	TGTGCCAATTCCGGGACACCAAACACCGGGGAGCTGTTTTTT
NA	NA	TRBV11-2	TRBJ2-2	CASSLNRDTGELFF	TGTGCCAGCAGCTTAAACAGGGACACCGGGGAGCTGTTTTTT
NA	NA	TRBV28	TRBJ1-2	CASSPYDRRYGYTF	TGTGCCAGCAGTCCCTACGACAGGCGCTATGGCTACACCTTC
TRBD2	NA	TRBV7-2	TRBJ2-3	CASSSSGRLNTQYF	TGTGCCAGCAGCTCGAGCGGGAGGTTGAATACGCAGTATTTT
TRBD1	NA	TRBV5-1	TRBJ1-1	CASSLDTLGGGTEAFF	TGCGCCAGCAGCTTGGACACTCTAGGGGGCGGCACTGAAGCTTTCTTT
NA	NA	TRBV30	TRBJ1-5	CAWDIGNQPQHF	TGTGCCTGGGACATAGGCAATCAGCCCCAGCATTTT
TRBD2	NA	TRBV7-9	TRBJ2-6	CASSTTRRGAHGANVLTF	TGTGCCAGCAGCACTACCCGGCGGGGGGCGCATGGGGCCAACGTCCTGACTTTC
TRBD1	once	TRBV5-1	TRBJ2-3	CASSLRGTGTSTDTQYF	TGCGCCAGCAGCTTGAGGGGGACAGGGACTAGCACAGATACGCAGTATTTT
NA	few	TRBV27	TRBJ2-5	CASSSPRQYQETQYF	TGTGCCAGCAGTTCGCCACGACAGTACCAAGAGACCCAGTACTTC
NA	NA	TRBV30	TRBJ2-3	CALKIYFRDTQYF	TGTGCCTTGAAAATTTACTTTCGAGATACGCAGTATTTT
NA	NA	TRBV28	TRBJ1-2	CASYSLGYTF	TGTGCCAGTTACAGTTTGGGCTACACCTTC
NA	NA	TRBV27	TRBJ1-5	CASSSPGFNQPQHF	TGTGCCAGCAGTTCTCCAGGCTTTAATCAGCCCCAGCATTTT
NA	NA	TRBV7-8	TRBJ1-1	CASSVDRTEAFF	TGTGCCAGCAGCGTAGACAGGACTGAAGCTTTCTTT
TRBD1	once	TRBV30	TRBJ2-3	CAWSAGQGYTDTQYF	TGTGCCTGGAGTGCAGGACAGGGTTACACAGATACGCAGTATTTT
NA	NA	TRBV27	TRBJ1-1	CASSLWRGNTEAFF	TGTGCCAGCAGTTTATGGAGGGGGAACACTGAAGCTTTCTTT
TRBD2	NA	TRBV6-6	TRBJ2-5	CASSSPETSLEETQYF	TGTGCCAGCAGTTCCCCAGAGACTAGCTTGGAAGAGACCCAGTACTTC
TRBD2	NA	TRBV4-1	TRBJ2-7	CASSQASTSGRYEQYF	TGCGCCAGCAGCCAAGCCTCCACTAGCGGAAGATACGAGCAGTACTTC
NA	NA	TRBV13	TRBJ2-7	CASSLLGQVFHEQYF	TGTGCCAGCAGCTTACTCGGACAAGTTTTCCACGAGCAGTACTTC
NA	once	TRBV28	TRBJ2-7	CASSQGGLSYEQYF	TGTGCCAGCAGTCAGGGGGGCCTCTCCTACGAGCAGTACTTC
TRBD1	NA	TRBV23-1	TRBJ2-7	CASISKHRWDRVYEQYF	TGCGCCAGCATTTCAAAACATAGATGGGACAGAGTATACGAGCAGTACTTC
TRBD1	NA	TRBV28	TRBJ1-1	CASSLSLRDRTNTEAFF	TGTGCCAGCAGTTTATCACTCCGGGACAGAACGAACACTGAAGCTTTCTTT
TRBD1	once	TRBV10-3	TRBJ2-7	CAISAQRARTGGYEQYF	TGTGCCATCAGTGCACAGCGAGCCAGGACAGGGGGCTACGAGCAGTACTTC
TRBD1	NA	TRBV10-2	TRBJ1-5	CASRKDRGNQPQHF	TGCGCCAGCAGAAAAGACAGGGGGAATCAGCCCCAGCATTTT
NA	NA	TRBV18	TRBJ1-5	CASSGGDQPQHF	TGTGCCAGCTCGGGAGGGGATCAGCCCCAGCATTTT
TRBD2	NA	TRBV6-5	TRBJ2-3	CASSLAGGPTDTQYF	TGTGCCAGCAGTTTAGCGGGAGGGCCGACAGATACGCAGTATTTT
TRBD2	NA	TRBV28	TRBJ2-1	CASSQLAGEQFF	TGTGCCAGCAGCCAACTAGCGGGTGAGCAGTTCTTC
TRBD1	NA	TRBV7-9	TRBJ1-2	CASSPTGGRGYTF	TGTGCCAGCAGCCCCACAGGGGGACGGGGCTACACCTTC
TRBD2	NA	TRBV27	TRBJ2-1	CASSLSSGSSYNEQFF	TGTGCCAGCAGTTTATCAAGCGGGAGCTCCTACAATGAGCAGTTCTTC
TRBD1	NA	TRBV7-9	TRBJ2-1	CASSSGQVHEPYNEQFF	TGTGCCAGCAGCTCCGGACAGGTCCACGAACCCTACAATGAGCAGTTCTTC
TRBD2	NA	TRBV27	TRBJ2-2	CASSPLTSGRRTGELFF	TGTGCCAGCAGTCCCTTGACTAGCGGGAGGCGCACCGGGGAGCTGTTTTTT
NA	NA	TRBV6-6	TRBJ1-1	CASSYNPDNTEAFF	TGTGCCAGCAGCTATAACCCCGATAACACTGAAGCTTTCTTT
NA	NA	TRBV18	TRBJ2-7	CASSPPERDEQYF	TGTGCCAGCTCACCTCCGGAGAGGGACGAGCAGTACTTC
TRBD2	NA	TRBV7-2	TRBJ2-3	CARTTGTSGAGTQYF	TGTGCCAGAACCACCGGGACTAGCGGAGCGGGTACGCAGTATTTT
NA	NA	TRBV5-8	TRBJ1-2	CASSTDRNYGYTF	TGTGCCAGCAGCACGGACAGAAACTATGGCTACACCTTC